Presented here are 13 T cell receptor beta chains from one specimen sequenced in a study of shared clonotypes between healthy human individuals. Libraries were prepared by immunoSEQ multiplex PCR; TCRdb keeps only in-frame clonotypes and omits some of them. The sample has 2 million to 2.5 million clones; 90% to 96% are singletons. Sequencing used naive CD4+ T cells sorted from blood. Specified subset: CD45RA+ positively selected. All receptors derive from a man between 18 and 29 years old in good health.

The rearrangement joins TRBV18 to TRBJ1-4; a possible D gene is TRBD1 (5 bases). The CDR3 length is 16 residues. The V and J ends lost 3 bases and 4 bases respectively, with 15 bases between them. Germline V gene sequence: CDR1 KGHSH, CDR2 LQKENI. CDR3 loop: CASSPTQAGRNEKLFF. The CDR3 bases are TGTGCCAGCTCACCGACACAGGCGGGGCGTAATGAAAAACTGTTTTTT.

The CDR3 protein is CASSPPGLTGGNQPQHF. The CDR3, as DNA: TGTGCCAGCTCACCACCGGGCTTGACAGGGGGGAATCAGCCCCAGCATTTT. The genes are TRBV18 and TRBJ1-5; 9 nucleotides agree with TRBD1. V lost 0 bases to trimming and J lost 4 bases; unmatched junction nucleotides: 7. The CDR3 runs to 17 residues. Per germline, CDR1 KGHSH and CDR2 LQKENI.

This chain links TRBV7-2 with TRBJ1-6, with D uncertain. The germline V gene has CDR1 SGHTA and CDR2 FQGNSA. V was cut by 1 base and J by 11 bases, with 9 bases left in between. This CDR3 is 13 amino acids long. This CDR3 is CASSLETRAPLHF. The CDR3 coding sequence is TGTGCCAGCAGCTTAGAGACCCGGGCACCCCTCCACTTT.

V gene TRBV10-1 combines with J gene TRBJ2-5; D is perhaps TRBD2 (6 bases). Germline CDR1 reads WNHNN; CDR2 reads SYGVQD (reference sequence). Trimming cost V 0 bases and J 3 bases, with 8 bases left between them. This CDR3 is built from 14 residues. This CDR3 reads CASSESGGKETQYF. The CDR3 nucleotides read TGCGCCAGCAGTGAGTCGGGCGGGAAAGAGACCCAGTACTTC.

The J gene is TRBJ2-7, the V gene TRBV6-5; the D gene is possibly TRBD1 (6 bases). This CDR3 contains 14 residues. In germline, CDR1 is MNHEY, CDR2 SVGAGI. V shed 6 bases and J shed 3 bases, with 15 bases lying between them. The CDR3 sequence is CASRDSDSYYEQYF. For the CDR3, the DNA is TGTGCCAGCAGGGACTCGGACAGTTACTACGAGCAGTACTTC.

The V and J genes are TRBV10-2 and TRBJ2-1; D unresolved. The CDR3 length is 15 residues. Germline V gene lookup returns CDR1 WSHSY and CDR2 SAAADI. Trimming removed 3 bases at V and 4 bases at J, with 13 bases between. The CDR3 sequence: CASSDERLGYNEQFF. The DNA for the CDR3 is TGCGCCAGCAGTGACGAGAGATTAGGGTACAATGAGCAGTTCTTC.

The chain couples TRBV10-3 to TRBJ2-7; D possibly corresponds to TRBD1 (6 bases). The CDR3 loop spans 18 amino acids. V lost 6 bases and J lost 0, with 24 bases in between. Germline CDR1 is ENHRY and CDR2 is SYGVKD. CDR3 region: CAISANAETGSLSYEQYF. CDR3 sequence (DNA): TGTGCCATCAGCGCGAACGCAGAAACAGGGAGTCTCTCCTACGAGCAGTACTTC.

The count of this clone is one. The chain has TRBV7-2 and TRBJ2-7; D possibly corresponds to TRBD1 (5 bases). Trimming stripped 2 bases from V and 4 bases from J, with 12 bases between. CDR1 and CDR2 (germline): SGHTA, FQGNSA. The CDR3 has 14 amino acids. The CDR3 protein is CASSLSRVGYEQYF. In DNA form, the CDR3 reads TGTGCCAGCAGCTTATCCAGGGTCGGGTACGAGCAGTACTTC.

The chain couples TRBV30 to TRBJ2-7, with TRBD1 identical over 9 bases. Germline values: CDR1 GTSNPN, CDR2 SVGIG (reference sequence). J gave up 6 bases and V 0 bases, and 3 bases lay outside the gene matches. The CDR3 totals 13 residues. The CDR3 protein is CAWSVQGAAEQYF. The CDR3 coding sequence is TGTGCCTGGAGTGTACAGGGGGCGGCCGAGCAGTACTTC.

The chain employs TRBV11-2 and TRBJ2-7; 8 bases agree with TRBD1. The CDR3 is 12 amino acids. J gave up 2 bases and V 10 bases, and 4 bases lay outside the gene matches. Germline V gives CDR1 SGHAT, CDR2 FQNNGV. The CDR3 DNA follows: TGTGCCACGACAGGGGAGACCTACGAGCAGTACTTC. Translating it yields CATTGETYEQYF.

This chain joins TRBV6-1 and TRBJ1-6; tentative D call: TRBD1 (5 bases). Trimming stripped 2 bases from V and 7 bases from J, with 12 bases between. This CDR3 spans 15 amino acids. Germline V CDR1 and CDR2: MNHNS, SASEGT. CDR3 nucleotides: TGTGCCAGCAGTGAACTTGAGACAGCGAATTCACCCCTCCACTTT. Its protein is CASSELETANSPLHF.

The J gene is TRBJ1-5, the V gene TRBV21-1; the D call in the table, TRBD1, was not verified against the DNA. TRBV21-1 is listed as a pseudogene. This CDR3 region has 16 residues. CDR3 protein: CASSKVRAQRNQPQHF. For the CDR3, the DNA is TGTGCCAGCAGCAAAGTCAGGGCCCAGAGGAATCAGCCCCAGCATTTT.

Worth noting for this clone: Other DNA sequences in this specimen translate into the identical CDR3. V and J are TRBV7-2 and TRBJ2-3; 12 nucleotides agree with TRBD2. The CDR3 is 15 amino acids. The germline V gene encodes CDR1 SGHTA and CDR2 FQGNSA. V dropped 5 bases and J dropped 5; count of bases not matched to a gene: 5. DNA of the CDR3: TGTGCCAGCAGCCTCGGACTAGCGGGGTTAGATACGCAGTATTTT. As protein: CASSLGLAGLDTQYF.